A single sample gave rise to the 13 T cell receptor beta chains below, sequenced in a study of yellow fever vaccine responses in identical twins. Via MiXCR, TCRdb re-called the RT-PCR reads, giving one row per CDR3 protein. The table has around 2,500 distinct CDR3 sequences, about 80% seen once. This specimen consisted of T cells from blood (PBMCs), unsorted or a sorted subset (not recorded which), obtained before or after yellow fever vaccination (not recorded which). The origin of the receptors is a female donor who received the yellow fever vaccine.

This clonotype was seen only once. The rearrangement links TRBV12-3 or TRBV12-4 to TRBJ2-1; D call uncertain. Deletions cut 9 bases from V and 8 bases from J, with 17 bases between. The CDR3 contains 13 residues. In DNA, the CDR3 is TGTGCCAGTAGTCGACAAGGGTTGGATGAGCAGTTCTTC. Translating gives CASSRQGLDEQFF.

J is TRBJ1-1 and V is TRBV7-9; no clear D. CDR1 is SEHNR and CDR2 is FQNEAQ in the germline V gene (reference sequence). V was shortened by 4 bases and J by 4 bases, with 10 bases between the two germline ends. This CDR3 has 13 amino acids. CDR3 sequence (DNA): TGTGCCAGCAGCTCCCCAGTATTCACTGAAGCTTTCTTT. Amino acid sequence: CASSSPVFTEAFF.

The chain carries TRBV11-3 and TRBJ2-2; 14 nucleotides agree with TRBD2. The CDR3 consists of 17 residues. Unmatched junction bases numbered 7, after V lost 6 bases and J lost 4 bases. Germline CDR1 SGHNT, CDR2 YENEEA. CDR3 sequence (DNA): TGTGCCAGCAGTCTGACGGGACTAGCGGGGGTCACCGGGGAGCTGTTTTTT. Protein: CASSLTGLAGVTGELFF.

The rearrangement uses TRBV7-4 and TRBJ1-5; 7 nucleotides line up with TRBD1. Germline V CDR1 and CDR2: SGHVT, SQSDAQ. V lost 4 bases to trimming and J lost 3 bases; unmatched junction nucleotides: 6. The length of the CDR3 is 15 residues. The CDR3 is CASSSGQKFNQPQHF. CDR3 bases: TGTGCCAGCAGCTCGGGACAGAAATTCAATCAGCCCCAGCATTTT.

CDR3 residues: CASSIGHNEQFF. As DNA, the CDR3 is TGTGCCAGTAGTATAGGTCACAATGAGCAGTTCTTC. This chain uses TRBV19 with TRBJ2-1; unclear D gene. The ends were cut back, 1 base at V and 5 bases at J, with 3 bases in the middle. The germline gives CDR1 LNHDA, CDR2 SQIVND (reference sequence). The CDR3 extends over 12 amino acids.

This clonotype was seen more than once but under ten times. V and J are TRBV4-2 and TRBJ1-4; D gene unclear. CDR3 length: 16 amino acids. CDR1 and CDR2 (germline): LGHNA, YNFKEQ. The V end was cut by 1 base, the J end by 0 bases, with 9 bases between. CDR3 residues: CASSQVEVATNEKLFF. CDR3 DNA: TGTGCCAGCAGCCAAGTTGAAGTCGCAACTAATGAAAAACTGTTTTTT.

This chain uses TRBV5-6 with TRBJ2-7; no reliable D call. From germline, CDR1 is SGHDT and CDR2 YYEEEE. The CDR3 loop spans 15 amino acids. The V gene lost 3 bases and the J gene lost 3 bases, with 16 bases spanning the gap. The CDR3 bases are TGTGCCAGCAGCTACACAGTTGCCCCTTACTACGAGCAGTACGTC. This translates into CASSYTVAPYYEQYV.

The chain links TRBV11-1 to TRBJ2-2; D is ambiguous. The germline CDR1 and CDR2 sequences are SGHAT and FQDESV (reference sequence). Trimming took 5 bases from V and 4 from J, leaving 8 bases between them. The CDR3 is 13 residues long. CDR3 in DNA: TGTGCCAGCAGCGCCCCGCGCACCGGGGAGCTGTTTTTT. Protein: CASSAPRTGELFF.

This clonotype occurred a few times. V and J are TRBV30 and TRBJ2-1, with D possibly being TRBD2 (6 bases). Trimming removed 0 bases from V and 9 bases from J, with 12 bases in between. This CDR3 spans 13 amino acids. Per the germline V gene, CDR1 is GTSNPN and CDR2 is SVGIG (reference sequence). CDR3 region: CAWSVGEVGEQFF. In DNA, the CDR3 is TGTGCCTGGAGTGTAGGGGAGGTCGGTGAGCAGTTCTTC.

V gene TRBV11-1 combines with J gene TRBJ1-1, with 7 nucleotides matching TRBD1. This CDR3 contains 16 residues. Losses at the gene ends were 4 bases for V and 5 bases for J; bases not matched to a gene: 13. Germline CDR1 SGHAT, CDR2 FQDESV (reference sequence). The CDR3 DNA follows: TGTGCCAGCAGCTCCCAGCTACGACAGGGAGAGACTGAAGCTTTCTTT. This sequence encodes CASSSQLRQGETEAFF.

The chain has TRBV12-3 or TRBV12-4 and TRBJ2-3; 8 bases agree with TRBD2. V lost 3 bases and J lost 0; bases outside the gene matches: 2. CDR3 length: 15 amino acids. The CDR3 DNA reads as TGTGCCAGCAGTTTGGGCGGGAGGAGCACAGATACGCAGTATTTT. It is translated as CASSLGGRSTDTQYF.

This clonotype was observed a few times. The V and J genes are TRBV11-1 and TRBJ2-1, with 8 bases identical to TRBD2. The CDR3 totals 17 residues. V dropped 8 bases and J dropped 9; count of bases not matched to a gene: 21. The germline V gene encodes CDR1 SGHAT and CDR2 FQDESV (reference sequence). The CDR3 here is CASETSVSGGPLSEQFF. The CDR3 DNA sequence: TGTGCCAGCGAAACTAGCGTGTCGGGAGGGCCCTTGAGTGAGCAGTTCTTC.

This clonotype was seen only once. The chain joins TRBV11-1 to TRBJ2-7, with TRBD2 as a possible D gene (6 bases). V was clipped by 1 base and J by 0 bases, with 10 bases between them. There are 15 residues in the CDR3. Germline values: CDR1 SGHAT, CDR2 FQDESV (reference sequence). The CDR3: CASSLVVGGSYEQYF. CDR3 coding DNA: TGTGCCAGCAGCTTAGTTGTGGGAGGCTCCTACGAGCAGTACTTC.